This record looks at one T cell receptor beta chain sequence and its context. This record belongs to a study of blood T cell repertoires in COVID-19. Study at large: The study drew acute and convalescent COVID-19 samples from the United States, Italy and Spain. From T cells, B-cell-depleted T cells, or PBMCs came the material, which was cDNA or gDNA.

CDR3 size: 12 residues. CDR1 and CDR2 from the germline V gene are MDHEN and SYDVKM. The germline V and J ends were trimmed by 4 bases and 0 bases, with 4 bases remaining between them. The authors' processing: Reference gene primers were amplified, and this amplification served to estimate nucleated cell counts. Repertoires were generated with immunoSEQ multiplex PCR, while TCRdb's copy carries only in-frame clones and drops some. The V and J calls and clone size were taken over from that table, and D and trimming were inferred from the DNA. The sample lists more than 55,000 clones, more than 80% occurring once.

The sample consisted of peripheral blood. This sequence joins TRBV28 and TRBJ2-7; D gene unclear. The clonotype comes from a human donor with active COVID-19. The donor label of this sample is uncertain. The CDR3 here is CASSSLSYEQYF. The CDR3 DNA follows: TGTGCCAGCAGTTCCCTCTCCTACGAGCAGTACTTC.